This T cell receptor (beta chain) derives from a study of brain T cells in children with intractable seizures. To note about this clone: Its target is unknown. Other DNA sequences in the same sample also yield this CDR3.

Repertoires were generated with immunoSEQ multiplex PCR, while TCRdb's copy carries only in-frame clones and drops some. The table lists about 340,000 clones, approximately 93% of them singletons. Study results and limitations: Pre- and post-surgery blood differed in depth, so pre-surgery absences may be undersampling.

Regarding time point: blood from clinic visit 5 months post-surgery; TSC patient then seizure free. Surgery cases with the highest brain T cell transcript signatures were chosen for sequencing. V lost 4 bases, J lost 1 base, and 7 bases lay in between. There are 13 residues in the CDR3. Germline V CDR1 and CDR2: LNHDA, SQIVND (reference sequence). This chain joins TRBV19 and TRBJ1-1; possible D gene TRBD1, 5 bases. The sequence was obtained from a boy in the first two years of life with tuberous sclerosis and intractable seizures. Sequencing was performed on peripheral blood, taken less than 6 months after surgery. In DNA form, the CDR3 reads TGTGCCAGTAGTACAACAGGGAACACTGAAGCTTTCTTT. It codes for CASSTTGNTEAFF.